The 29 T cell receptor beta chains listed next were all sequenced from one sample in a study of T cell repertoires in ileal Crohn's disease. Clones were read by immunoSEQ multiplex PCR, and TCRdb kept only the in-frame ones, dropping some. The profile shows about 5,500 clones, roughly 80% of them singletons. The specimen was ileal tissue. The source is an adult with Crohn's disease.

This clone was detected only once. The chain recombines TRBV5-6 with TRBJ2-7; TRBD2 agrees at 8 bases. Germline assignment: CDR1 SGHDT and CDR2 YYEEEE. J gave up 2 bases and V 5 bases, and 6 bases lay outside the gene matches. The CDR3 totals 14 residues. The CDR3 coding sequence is TGTGCCAGCAGTCACCGACTAGCGACCTACGAGCAGTACTTC. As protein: CASSHRLATYEQYF.

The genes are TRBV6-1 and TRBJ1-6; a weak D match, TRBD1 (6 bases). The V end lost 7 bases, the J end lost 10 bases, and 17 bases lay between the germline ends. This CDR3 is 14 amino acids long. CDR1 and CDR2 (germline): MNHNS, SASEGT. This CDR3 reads CASNTDRQGSPLHF. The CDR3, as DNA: TGTGCCAGCAACACCGACAGGCAAGGCTCACCCCTCCACTTT.

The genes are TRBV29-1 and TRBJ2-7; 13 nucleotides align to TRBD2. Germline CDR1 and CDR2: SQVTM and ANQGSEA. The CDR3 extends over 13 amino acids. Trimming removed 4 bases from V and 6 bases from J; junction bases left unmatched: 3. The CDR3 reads CSVGTSGSGEQYF. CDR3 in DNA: TGCAGCGTTGGGACTAGCGGGAGTGGCGAGCAGTACTTC.

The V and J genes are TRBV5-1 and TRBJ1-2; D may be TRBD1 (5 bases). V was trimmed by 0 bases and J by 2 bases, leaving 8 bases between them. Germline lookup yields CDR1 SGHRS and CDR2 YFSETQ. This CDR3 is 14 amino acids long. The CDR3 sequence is CASSLEGSNYGYTF. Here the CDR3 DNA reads TGCGCCAGCAGCTTGGAGGGGTCCAACTATGGCTACACCTTC.

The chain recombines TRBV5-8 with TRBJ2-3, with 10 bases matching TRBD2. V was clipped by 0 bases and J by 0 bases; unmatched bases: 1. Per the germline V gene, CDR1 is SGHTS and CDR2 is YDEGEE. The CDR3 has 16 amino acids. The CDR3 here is CASSLERGGSTDTQYF. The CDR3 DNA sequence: TGTGCCAGCAGCTTGGAGCGGGGGGGAAGCACAGATACGCAGTATTTT.

The CDR3 spells CAWSVGHLRNQPQHF. The DNA for the CDR3 is TGTGCCTGGAGCGTGGGACATTTGAGGAATCAGCCCCAGCATTTT. This chain links TRBV30 with TRBJ1-5; D possibly corresponds to TRBD1 (6 bases). This CDR3 region has 15 residues. Germline assignment: CDR1 GTSNPN and CDR2 SVGIG (reference sequence). V was shortened by 3 bases and J by 4 bases, with 16 bases between the two germline ends.

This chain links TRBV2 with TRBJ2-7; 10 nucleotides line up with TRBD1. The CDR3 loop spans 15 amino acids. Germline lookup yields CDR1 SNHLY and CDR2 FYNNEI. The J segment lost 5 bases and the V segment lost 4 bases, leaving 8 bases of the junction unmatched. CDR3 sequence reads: CASSVGGTGVNEQYF. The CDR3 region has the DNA TGTGCCAGCAGTGTAGGTGGGACAGGGGTTAACGAGCAGTACTTC.

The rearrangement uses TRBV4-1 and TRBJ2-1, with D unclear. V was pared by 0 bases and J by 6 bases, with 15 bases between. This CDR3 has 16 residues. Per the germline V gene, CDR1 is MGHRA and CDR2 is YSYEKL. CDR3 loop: CASSQDYGTGGNEQFF. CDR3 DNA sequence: TGCGCCAGCAGCCAAGATTATGGTACTGGCGGCAATGAGCAGTTCTTC.

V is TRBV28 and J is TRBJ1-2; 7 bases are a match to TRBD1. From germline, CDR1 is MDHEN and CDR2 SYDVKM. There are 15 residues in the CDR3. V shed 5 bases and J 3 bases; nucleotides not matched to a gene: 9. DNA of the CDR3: TGTGCCAGCAGTCCCCAGGGGGGTGAATACTATGGCTACACCTTC. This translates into CASSPQGGEYYGYTF.

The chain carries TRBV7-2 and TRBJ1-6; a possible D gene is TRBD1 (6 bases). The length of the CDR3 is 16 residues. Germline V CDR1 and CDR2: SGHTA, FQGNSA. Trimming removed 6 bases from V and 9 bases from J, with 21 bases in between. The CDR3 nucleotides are TGTGCCAGCAGGTTAACCGCAGGGGATACAGGTTCACCCCTCCACTTT. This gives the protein CASRLTAGDTGSPLHF.

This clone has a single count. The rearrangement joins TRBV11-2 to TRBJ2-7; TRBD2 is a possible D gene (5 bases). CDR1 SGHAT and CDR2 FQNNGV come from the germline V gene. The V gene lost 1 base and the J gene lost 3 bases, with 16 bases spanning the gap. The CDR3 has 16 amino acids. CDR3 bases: TGTGCCAGCAGCTTAGTTCGAGGGAGTAGGATCTACGAGCAGTACTTC. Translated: CASSLVRGSRIYEQYF.

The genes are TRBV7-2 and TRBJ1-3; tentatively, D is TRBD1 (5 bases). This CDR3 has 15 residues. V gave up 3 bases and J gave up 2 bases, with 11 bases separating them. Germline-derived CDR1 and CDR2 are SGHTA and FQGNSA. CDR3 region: CASSLVPGTGNTIYF. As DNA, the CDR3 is TGTGCCAGCAGCTTGGTCCCAGGGACTGGAAACACCATATATTTT. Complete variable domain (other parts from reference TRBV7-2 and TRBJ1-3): GAGVSQSPSNKVTEKGKDVELRCDPISGHTALYWYRQSLGQGLEFLIYFQGNSAPDKSGLPSDRFSAERTGGSVSTLTIQRTQQEDSAVYLCASSLVPGTGNTIYFGEGSWLTVV.

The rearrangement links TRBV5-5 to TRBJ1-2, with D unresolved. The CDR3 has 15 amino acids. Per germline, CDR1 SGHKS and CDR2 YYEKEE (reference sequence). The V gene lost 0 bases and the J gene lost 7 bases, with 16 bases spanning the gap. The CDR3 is CASSLVVSGRGGYTF. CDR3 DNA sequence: TGTGCCAGCAGCTTGGTGGTTTCCGGTAGAGGTGGCTACACCTTC.

This CDR3 reads CATSRDRRGGVDIQYF. In nucleotides, the CDR3 is TGTGCCACCAGCAGAGACAGGCGGGGGGGCGTAGACATTCAGTACTTC. The J gene is TRBJ2-4, the V gene TRBV15; TRBD2 matches at 9 bases. With V trimmed by 0 bases and J by 8 bases, 8 bases remained unmatched. The CDR3 sequence is 16 residues long. Germline V gene lookup returns CDR1 LNHNV and CDR2 YYDKDF (reference sequence).

The CDR3 spells CASSEFDTVIGNTIYF. The CDR3 bases are TGTGCCAGCAGTGAATTCGACACGGTCATAGGAAACACCATATATTTT. This chain joins TRBV6-1 and TRBJ1-3, with unresolved D. Germline loops: CDR1 MNHNS, CDR2 SASEGT. The V end was cut by 2 bases, the J end by 4 bases, with 15 bases between. CDR3 length: 16 residues.

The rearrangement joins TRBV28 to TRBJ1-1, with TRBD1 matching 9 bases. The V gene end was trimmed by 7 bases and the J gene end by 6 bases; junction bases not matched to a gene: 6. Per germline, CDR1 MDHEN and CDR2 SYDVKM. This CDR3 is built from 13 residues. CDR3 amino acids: CASTTGGVPEAFF. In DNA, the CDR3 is TGTGCCAGCACGACAGGGGGGGTCCCTGAAGCTTTCTTT.

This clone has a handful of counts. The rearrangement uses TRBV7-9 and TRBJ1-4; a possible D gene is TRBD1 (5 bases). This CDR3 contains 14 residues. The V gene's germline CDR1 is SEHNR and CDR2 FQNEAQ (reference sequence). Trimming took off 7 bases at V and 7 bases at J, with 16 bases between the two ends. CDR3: CASTPGGFGEKLFF. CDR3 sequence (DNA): TGTGCCAGCACTCCCGGGGGGTTTGGTGAAAAACTGTTTTTT.

Here the CDR3 DNA reads TGTGCCAGCAGCTTATGGCAACGTGAGCAGTTCTTC. This codes for CASSLWQREQFF. V and J are TRBV5-4 and TRBJ2-1; the D is unclear. In germline, CDR1 is SGHNT, CDR2 YYREEE (reference sequence). The CDR3 loop spans 12 amino acids. Trimming pared 2 bases from V and 9 bases from J, leaving 9 bases between.

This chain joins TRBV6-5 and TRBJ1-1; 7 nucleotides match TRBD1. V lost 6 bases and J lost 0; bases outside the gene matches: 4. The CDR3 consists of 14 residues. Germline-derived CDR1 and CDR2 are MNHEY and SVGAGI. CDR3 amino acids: CASRRTGVNTEAFF. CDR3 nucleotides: TGTGCCAGCAGACGGACAGGCGTGAACACTGAAGCTTTCTTT.

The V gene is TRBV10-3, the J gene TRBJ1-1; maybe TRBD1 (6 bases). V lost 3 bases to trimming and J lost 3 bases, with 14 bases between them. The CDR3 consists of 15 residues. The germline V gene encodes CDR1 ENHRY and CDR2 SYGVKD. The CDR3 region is CAISERGQSDTEAFF. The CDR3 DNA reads TGTGCCATCAGTGAACGCGGACAGTCGGACACTGAAGCTTTCTTT.

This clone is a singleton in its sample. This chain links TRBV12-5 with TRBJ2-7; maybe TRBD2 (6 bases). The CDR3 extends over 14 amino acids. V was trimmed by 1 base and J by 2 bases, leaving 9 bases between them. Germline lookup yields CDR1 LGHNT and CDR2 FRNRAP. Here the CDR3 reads CASGLARGTYEQYF. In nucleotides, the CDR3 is TGTGCTAGTGGTTTGGCTCGCGGGACCTACGAGCAGTACTTC.

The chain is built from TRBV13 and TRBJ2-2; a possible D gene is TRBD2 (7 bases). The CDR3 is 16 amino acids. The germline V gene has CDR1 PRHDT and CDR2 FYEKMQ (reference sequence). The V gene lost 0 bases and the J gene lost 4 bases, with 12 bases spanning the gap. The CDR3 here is CASSLGRGLTTGELFF. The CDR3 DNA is TGTGCCAGCAGCTTAGGGCGGGGGCTAACCACCGGGGAGCTGTTTTTT.

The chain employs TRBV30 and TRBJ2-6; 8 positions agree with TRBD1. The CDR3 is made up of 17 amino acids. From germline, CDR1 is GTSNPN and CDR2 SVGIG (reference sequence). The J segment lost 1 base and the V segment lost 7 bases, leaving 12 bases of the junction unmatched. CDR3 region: CASLPGQGFSGANVLTF. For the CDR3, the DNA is TGTGCCTCCCTACCAGGACAGGGTTTTTCTGGGGCCAACGTCCTGACTTTC.

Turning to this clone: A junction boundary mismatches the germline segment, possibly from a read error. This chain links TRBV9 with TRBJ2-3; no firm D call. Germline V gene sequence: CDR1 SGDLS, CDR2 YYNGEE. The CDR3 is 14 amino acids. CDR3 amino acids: CASSSKMGTDAQYF. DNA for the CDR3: TGTGCCAGCAGCTCAAAAATGGGCACAGATGCGCAGTATTTT. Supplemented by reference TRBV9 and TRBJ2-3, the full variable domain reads DSGVTQTPKHLITATGQRVTLRCSPRSGDLSVYWYQQSLDQGLQFLIQYYNGEERAKGNILERFSAQQFPDLHSELNLSSLELGDSALYFCASSSKMGTDAQYFGPGTRLTVL.

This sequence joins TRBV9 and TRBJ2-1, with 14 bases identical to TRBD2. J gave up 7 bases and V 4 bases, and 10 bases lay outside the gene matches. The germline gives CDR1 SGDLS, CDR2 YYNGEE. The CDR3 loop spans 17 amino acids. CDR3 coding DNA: TGTGCCAGCAGCTCAGACCCGGGACTAGCGGGAGTAAATGAGCAGTTCTTC. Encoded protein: CASSSDPGLAGVNEQFF.

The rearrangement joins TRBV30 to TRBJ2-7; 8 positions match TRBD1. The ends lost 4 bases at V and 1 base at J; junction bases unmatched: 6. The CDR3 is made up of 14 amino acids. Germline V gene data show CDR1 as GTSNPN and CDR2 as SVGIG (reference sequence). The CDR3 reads CAWNRGTTSYEQYF. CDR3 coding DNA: TGTGCCTGGAACAGGGGGACAACTTCCTACGAGCAGTACTTC.

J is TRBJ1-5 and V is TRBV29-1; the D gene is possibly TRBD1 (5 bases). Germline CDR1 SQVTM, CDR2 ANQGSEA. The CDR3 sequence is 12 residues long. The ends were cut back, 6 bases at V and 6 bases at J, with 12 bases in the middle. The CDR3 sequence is CSVGGVGQPQHF. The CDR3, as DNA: TGCAGCGTGGGAGGGGTCGGTCAGCCCCAGCATTTT.

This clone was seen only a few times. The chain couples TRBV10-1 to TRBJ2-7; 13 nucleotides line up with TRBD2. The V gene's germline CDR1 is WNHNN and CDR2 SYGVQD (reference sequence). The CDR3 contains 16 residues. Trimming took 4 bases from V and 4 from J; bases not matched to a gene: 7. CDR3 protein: CASSGLAGGRRYEQYF. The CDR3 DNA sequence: TGCGCCAGCAGTGGACTAGCGGGAGGCCGTAGGTACGAGCAGTACTTC.

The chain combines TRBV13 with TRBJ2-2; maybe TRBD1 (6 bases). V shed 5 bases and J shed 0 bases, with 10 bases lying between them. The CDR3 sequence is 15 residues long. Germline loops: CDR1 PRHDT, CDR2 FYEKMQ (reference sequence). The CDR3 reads CASSPGHTNTGELFF. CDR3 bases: TGTGCCAGCAGCCCGGGACATACGAACACCGGGGAGCTGTTTTTT.